These 8 T cell receptor beta chains were all obtained from the same sample, sequenced in a study of neurological immune-mediated disorders. TCRdb reprocessed the 5' RACE reads via MiXCR and lists one record per CDR3 protein. The repertoire consists of 70,000 or so distinct CDR3 sequences, with more than 3% occurring once and the leading ten covering less than 5.5%. Sequencing was done on a sample of PBMCs. All receptors come from a woman aged 45-60 years with multiple sclerosis.

This clonotype showed up many times. This chain uses TRBV7-4 with TRBJ2-5; tentatively, D is TRBD2 (7 bases). The V end was cut by 8 bases, the J end by 7 bases, with 23 bases between. This CDR3 has 15 residues. CDR1 is SGHVT and CDR2 is SQSDAQ in the germline V gene. The CDR3 nucleotides are TGTGCCAGCTACGCCCTGCGGGGGCAACGGGGGACCCAGTACTTC. Residues: CASYALRGQRGTQYF.

This clonotype was detected many times. The chain carries TRBV5-1 and TRBJ2-2, with TRBD1 matching over 7 bases. V lost 6 bases to trimming and J lost 2 bases; unmatched junction nucleotides: 13. The CDR3 has 17 residues. The germline V gene has CDR1 SGHRS and CDR2 YFSETQ. The DNA for the CDR3 is TGCGCCAGCATCCGAGAACCGGGACAGTTTAACACCGGGGAGCTGTTTTTT. The encoded protein is CASIREPGQFNTGELFF.

This clonotype appeared many times. V and J are TRBV7-2 and TRBJ1-4, with D possibly being TRBD1 (5 bases). V was shortened by 4 bases and J by 8 bases, with 20 bases between the two germline ends. The CDR3 covers 16 residues. Germline CDR1 is SGHTA and CDR2 is FQGNSA. This CDR3 is CASSYLPGLMSEKLFF. DNA for the CDR3: TGTGCCAGCAGCTATCTCCCGGGACTGATGAGCGAAAAACTGTTTTTT.

The sample holds many counts of this clonotype. Being one base from a much bigger clone, this may be a read error. The rearrangement links TRBV27 to TRBJ1-6, with TRBD1 matching over 7 bases. Germline CDR1 and CDR2: MNHEY and SMNVEV (reference sequence). This CDR3 comprises 15 residues. CDR3 residues: CASRRDSPNYSHLHF. The CDR3 nucleotides read TGTGCCAGCAGACGGGACAGTCCCAACTATTCACACCTCCACTTT.

This clonotype was counted many times. The genes are TRBV2 and TRBJ2-5; unclear D gene. The CDR3 runs 12 residues. The V and J ends lost 5 bases and 0 bases respectively, with 4 bases between them. Looked up from germline, CDR1 is SNHLY and CDR2 is FYNNEI. The CDR3 bases are TGTGCCAGCAGTCGCTACCAAGAGACCCAGTACTTC. Its protein product is CASSRYQETQYF.

This clonotype was counted ten times or more. This sequence joins TRBV4-3 and TRBJ2-3; no firm D call. Germline V gives CDR1 LGHNA, CDR2 YSLEER. V was shortened by 2 bases and J by 6 bases, with 9 bases between the two germline ends. The CDR3 is 13 residues long. The CDR3 nucleotides are TGCGCCAGCAGCCAACTATTGGGTGATACGCAGTATTTT. This sequence encodes CASSQLLGDTQYF.

The sample holds many counts of this clonotype. This chain links TRBV20-1 with TRBJ2-1; 7 nucleotides agree with TRBD2. Germline V gene sequence: CDR1 DFQATT, CDR2 SNEGSKA (reference sequence). Trimming cost V 6 bases and J 8 bases; bases outside gene matches: 10. This CDR3 contains 13 residues. CDR3 protein: CSAKRGGGDEQFF. DNA of the CDR3: TGCAGTGCCAAGCGGGGCGGCGGCGATGAGCAGTTCTTC.

In its sample, this clonotype was seen many times. V gene TRBV6-6 combines with J gene TRBJ2-1; 9 nucleotides agree with TRBD2. V dropped 7 bases and J dropped 8; count of bases not matched to a gene: 12. Germline-derived CDR1 and CDR2 are MNHNY and SVGAGI (reference sequence). The CDR3 has 15 amino acids. CDR3 amino acids: CASTPGTSPRYEQFF. As DNA, the CDR3 is TGTGCCAGCACCCCGGGGACTAGCCCGCGGTATGAGCAGTTCTTC.